The 9 T cell receptor beta chains below all came from one sample that was sequenced in a study of T cell repertoires in cytomegalovirus infection. TCRdb recomputed calls from the reads with MiXCR, one row per CDR3 protein. The table shows roughly 500,000 distinct CDR3 sequences, with approximately 11% occurring only once. Material: PBMCs. Receptors were obtained from a human donor in good health (CMV status not recorded). Some clones in this sample may be carry-over from other donors' samples.

The chain uses TRBV20-1 and TRBJ1-3; 7 nucleotides align to TRBD1. Germline loops: CDR1 DFQATT, CDR2 SNEGSKA (reference sequence). V dropped 0 bases and J dropped 3; count of bases not matched to a gene: 5. The CDR3 has 15 amino acids. The CDR3 here is CSARDSGQHGNTIYF. The CDR3 coding sequence is TGCAGTGCTAGAGATTCGGGACAGCATGGAAACACCATATATTTT.

This clonotype has at least ten counts. DNA of the CDR3: TGCAGTGCTAGAGACAACTCCTTGGGACAGGGGGGTCAGCCCCAGCATTTT. This codes for CSARDNSLGQGGQPQHF. The rearrangement links TRBV20-1 to TRBJ1-5, with 11 bases fitting TRBD1. J gave up 6 bases and V 0 bases, and 10 bases lay outside the gene matches. The CDR3 runs to 17 residues. CDR1 and CDR2 (germline): DFQATT, SNEGSKA (reference sequence).

Points on this clonotype: At one boundary the junction diverges from the germline segment, which might be a read error. The rearrangement joins TRBV4-1 to TRBJ1-1; tentative D call: TRBD1 (5 bases). The length of the CDR3 is 15 residues. CDR1 is MGHRA, CDR2 YSYEKL, per germline. CDR3 coding DNA: TGTGCCAGCAGCCCGCAGGAGGGGTGGAACACTGAAGCTTTCTTT. Translated, it gives CASSPQEGWNTEAFF.

This clonotype was counted a few times. The chain joins TRBV19 to TRBJ1-5, with D possibly matching TRBD1 (5 bases). The CDR3 length is 14 residues. Germline CDR1 is LNHDA and CDR2 is SQIVND (reference sequence). Trimming stripped 8 bases from V and 7 bases from J, with 18 bases between. The CDR3 protein is CASGVEGEVQPQHF. The CDR3 nucleotides read TGTGCCAGTGGGGTTGAAGGGGAAGTGCAGCCCCAGCATTTT. Full variable domain (missing parts from reference TRBV19 and TRBJ1-5): DGGITQSPKYLFRKEGQNVTLSCEQNLNHDAMYWYRQDPGQGLRLIYYSQIVNDFQKGDIAEGYSVSREKKESFPLTVTSAQKNPTAFYLCASGVEGEVQPQHFGDGTRLSIL.

This clonotype appeared many times. The CDR3 DNA reads as TGTGCCAGCAGCCCCTGGACAGGGGGAGGGTCACCCCTCCACTTT. Amino acids: CASSPWTGGGSPLHF. The chain uses TRBV5-5 and TRBJ1-6, with 10 bases that match TRBD1. The CDR3 extends over 15 amino acids. CDR1 is SGHKS and CDR2 is YYEKEE in the germline V gene (reference sequence). Unmatched junction bases numbered 8, after V lost 4 bases and J lost 10 bases.

This clonotype was seen many times. The chain couples TRBV12-3 or TRBV12-4 to TRBJ2-3; D possibly corresponds to TRBD1 (6 bases). The length of the CDR3 is 12 residues. V was clipped by 7 bases and J by 9 bases, with 14 bases between them. The CDR3 sequence: CASNLQGSTQYF. Here the CDR3 DNA reads TGTGCCAGCAACCTACAGGGCTCAACGCAGTATTTT.

This clonotype was seen ten or more times. V gene TRBV14 combines with J gene TRBJ2-5; 11 nucleotides agree with TRBD2. This CDR3 spans 15 amino acids. The V gene's germline CDR1 is SGHDN and CDR2 FVKESK. J lost 2 bases, V lost 4 bases, and 3 bases had no gene match. In nucleotides, the CDR3 is TGTGCCAGCAGCCCCAGACTAGCGGGGCAAGAGACCCAGTACTTC. Protein sequence: CASSPRLAGQETQYF.

V gene TRBV12-3 or TRBV12-4 combines with J gene TRBJ2-1, with a tentative D call TRBD2 (5 bases). V was pared by 9 bases and J by 2 bases, with 14 bases between. CDR3 length: 14 amino acids. The CDR3 region has the DNA TGTGCCAGTTATTCACGGGAAGCCTACAATGAGCAGTTCTTC. Amino acid sequence: CASYSREAYNEQFF.

This clonotype was observed a handful of times. The gene calls are TRBV20-1 and TRBJ2-1; D is unclear. V gave up 0 bases and J gave up 5 bases, with 8 bases separating them. The CDR3 runs to 13 residues. Germline CDR1 and CDR2: DFQATT and SNEGSKA (reference sequence). The CDR3 nucleotides read TGCAGTGCTAGAGATTCCCCACACAATGAGCAGTTCTTC. Protein: CSARDSPHNEQFF.